This is a list of T cell receptor beta chains from one sample in a study of blood T cell repertoires in COVID-19. Using immunoSEQ multiplex PCR, the repertoire was profiled, and TCRdb retains in-frame clones only, with some absent. The table shows around 91,000 clones, with about four fifths occurring only once. Sequencing was done on a sample of peripheral blood. All receptors come from a woman older than 75 with active or convalescent COVID-19. Both conserved end residues are part of each CDR3. D genes are given only for firm matches. Clone size is not always given. Where it is, it says once, few, many or a class for expanded clones.

clone_size: -; d_call: TRBD1; j_call: TRBJ2-3; v_call: TRBV6-2/TRBV6-3; cdr3_aa: CASSYFPGQGTDTQYF; cdr3_nt: TGTGCCAGCAGTTACTTCCCGGGACAGGGCACAGATACGCAGTATTTT
clone_size: -; d_call: TRBD2; j_call: TRBJ2-7; v_call: TRBV14; cdr3_aa: CASSQDSGSGYEQYF; cdr3_nt: TGTGCCAGCAGCCAAGATAGCGGGAGCGGTTACGAGCAGTACTTC
clone_size: -; d_call: -; j_call: TRBJ2-3; v_call: TRBV7-9; cdr3_aa: CASSPTVRNWDTQYF; cdr3_nt: TGTGCCAGCAGCCCGACAGTAAGGAATTGGGATACGCAGTATTTT
clone_size: -; d_call: -; j_call: TRBJ1-1; v_call: TRBV2; cdr3_aa: CASSEQGHVNTEAFF; cdr3_nt: TGTGCCAGCAGTGAACAGGGCCATGTGAACACTGAAGCTTTCTTT
clone_size: -; d_call: -; j_call: TRBJ2-2; v_call: TRBV21-1; cdr3_aa: CVGWSCTVAADNTGELFF; cdr3_nt: TGTGTTGGTTGGTCCTGTACGGTGGCGGCGGATAACACCGGGGAGCTGTTTTTT
clone_size: -; d_call: TRBD2; j_call: TRBJ2-3; v_call: TRBV6-2/TRBV6-3; cdr3_aa: CASSSRTSGRSDTQYF; cdr3_nt: TGTGCCAGCAGCTCCCGGACTAGCGGGAGGTCAGATACGCAGTATTTT
clone_size: -; d_call: -; j_call: TRBJ2-2; v_call: TRBV6-5; cdr3_aa: CASIYSNTGELFF; cdr3_nt: TGTGCCAGCATCTATTCGAACACCGGGGAGCTGTTTTTT
clone_size: -; d_call: -; j_call: TRBJ2-2; v_call: TRBV19; cdr3_aa: CASSIRQNTGELFF; cdr3_nt: TGTGCCAGTAGTATTAGACAGAACACCGGGGAGCTGTTTTTT
clone_size: -; d_call: TRBD1; j_call: TRBJ1-2; v_call: TRBV5-6; cdr3_aa: CASSLGQGSVGFGYTF; cdr3_nt: TGTGCCAGCAGCTTGGGACAGGGCTCCGTAGGATTTGGCTACACCTTC
clone_size: -; d_call: -; j_call: TRBJ2-7; v_call: TRBV2; cdr3_aa: CASRQGILEQYF; cdr3_nt: TGTGCCAGCAGGCAGGGAATCCTCGAGCAGTACTTC
clone_size: -; d_call: -; j_call: TRBJ2-5; v_call: TRBV10-3; cdr3_aa: CAISAGGEQETQYF; cdr3_nt: TGTGCCATCAGTGCTGGCGGGGAGCAAGAGACCCAGTACTTC
clone_size: -; d_call: TRBD2; j_call: TRBJ2-7; v_call: TRBV24-1; cdr3_aa: CATSPGLAGSYEQYF; cdr3_nt: TGTGCCACCAGCCCGGGACTAGCGGGCTCCTACGAGCAGTACTTC
clone_size: -; d_call: -; j_call: TRBJ2-7; v_call: TRBV12-3/TRBV12-4; cdr3_aa: CASSLAGGYEQYF; cdr3_nt: TGTGCCAGCAGTTTAGCGGGAGGCTACGAGCAGTACTTC
clone_size: -; d_call: -; j_call: TRBJ1-2; v_call: TRBV6-1; cdr3_aa: CASSEAGEGYGYTF; cdr3_nt: TGTGCCAGCAGTGAAGCTGGGGAGGGATATGGCTACACCTTC
clone_size: -; d_call: TRBD1; j_call: TRBJ1-1; v_call: TRBV7-6; cdr3_aa: CASSKTGGGTEAFF; cdr3_nt: TGTGCCAGCAGCAAGACAGGGGGGGGAACTGAAGCTTTCTTT
clone_size: -; d_call: -; j_call: TRBJ2-7; v_call: TRBV27; cdr3_aa: CASHRAVSSYEQYF; cdr3_nt: TGTGCCAGCCACCGCGCGGTTAGCTCCTACGAGCAGTACTTC
clone_size: -; d_call: -; j_call: TRBJ2-5; v_call: TRBV11-2; cdr3_aa: CASSLGRAQGETQYF; cdr3_nt: TGTGCCAGCAGCTTAGGCAGGGCCCAGGGAGAGACCCAGTACTTC
clone_size: -; d_call: TRBD2; j_call: TRBJ2-5; v_call: TRBV6-2/TRBV6-3; cdr3_aa: CASSSRLAALRETQYF; cdr3_nt: TGTGCCAGCAGTTCCCGGCTAGCGGCCTTACGGGAGACCCAGTACTTC
clone_size: -; d_call: TRBD1; j_call: TRBJ1-1; v_call: TRBV5-1; cdr3_aa: CASSMSQGRTEAFF; cdr3_nt: TGCGCCAGCAGCATGTCACAGGGGAGAACTGAAGCTTTCTTT
clone_size: -; d_call: -; j_call: TRBJ1-1; v_call: TRBV5-4; cdr3_aa: CASSWQNTEAFF; cdr3_nt: TGTGCCAGCAGCTGGCAGAACACTGAAGCTTTCTTT
clone_size: -; d_call: -; j_call: TRBJ2-5; v_call: TRBV7-3; cdr3_aa: CASGATGSDQETQYF; cdr3_nt: TGTGCCAGCGGAGCAACGGGGTCGGACCAAGAGACCCAGTACTTC
clone_size: -; d_call: -; j_call: TRBJ1-1; v_call: TRBV29-1; cdr3_aa: CSVGSLARAGVNTEAFF; cdr3_nt: TGCAGCGTTGGGTCCCTCGCCCGGGCAGGGGTGAACACTGAAGCTTTCTTT
clone_size: -; d_call: TRBD2; j_call: TRBJ2-1; v_call: TRBV7-9; cdr3_aa: CASSPLWASGLNEQFF; cdr3_nt: TGTGCCAGCAGCCCCTTGTGGGCTAGCGGGTTGAATGAGCAGTTCTTC
clone_size: few; d_call: TRBD2; j_call: TRBJ2-2; v_call: TRBV27; cdr3_aa: CASSFSGGRPGELFF; cdr3_nt: TGTGCCAGCAGTTTCTCGGGCGGGAGACCCGGGGAGCTGTTTTTT
clone_size: -; d_call: TRBD2; j_call: TRBJ2-3; v_call: TRBV11-2; cdr3_aa: CASSLVPGLAGVTDTQYF; cdr3_nt: TGTGCCAGCAGCTTAGTCCCGGGACTAGCGGGAGTCACAGATACGCAGTATTTT
clone_size: -; d_call: -; j_call: TRBJ1-2; v_call: TRBV18; cdr3_aa: CASSPEVWEGGYTF; cdr3_nt: TGTGCCAGCTCACCAGAGGTGTGGGAGGGCGGCTACACCTTC
clone_size: few; d_call: TRBD2; j_call: TRBJ2-1; v_call: TRBV9; cdr3_aa: CASGPTSGPYNEQFF; cdr3_nt: TGTGCCAGCGGCCCGACTAGCGGGCCTTACAATGAGCAGTTCTTC
clone_size: -; d_call: -; j_call: TRBJ2-7; v_call: TRBV10-3; cdr3_aa: CAISESTVTYEQYF; cdr3_nt: TGTGCCATCAGTGAGTCAACAGTGACCTACGAGCAGTACTTC
clone_size: -; d_call: -; j_call: TRBJ1-5; v_call: TRBV6-5; cdr3_aa: CASSLGGNNQPQHF; cdr3_nt: TGTGCCAGCAGCCTCGGAGGAAACAATCAGCCCCAGCATTTT
clone_size: -; d_call: -; j_call: TRBJ2-7; v_call: TRBV6-5; cdr3_aa: CASRATYAYEQYF; cdr3_nt: TGTGCCAGCAGGGCGACATATGCCTACGAGCAGTACTTC
clone_size: -; d_call: TRBD1; j_call: TRBJ1-2; v_call: TRBV19; cdr3_aa: CASRKQGADGYTF; cdr3_nt: TGTGCCAGTAGGAAACAGGGGGCTGATGGCTACACCTTC
clone_size: few; d_call: TRBD1; j_call: TRBJ1-5; v_call: TRBV5-6; cdr3_aa: CASSYPRGRWPQHF; cdr3_nt: TGTGCCAGCAGCTACCCCAGGGGGAGATGGCCCCAGCATTTT
clone_size: few; d_call: -; j_call: TRBJ1-6; v_call: TRBV15; cdr3_aa: CATSRQNYNSPLHF; cdr3_nt: TGTGCCACCAGCAGACAGAACTATAATTCACCCCTCCACTTT
clone_size: -; d_call: -; j_call: TRBJ1-1; v_call: TRBV2; cdr3_aa: CASREERDTEAFF; cdr3_nt: TGTGCCAGCCGGGAGGAGCGTGACACTGAAGCTTTCTTT
clone_size: -; d_call: -; j_call: TRBJ1-1; v_call: TRBV18; cdr3_aa: CASSGQNTEAFF; cdr3_nt: TGTGCCAGCTCAGGACAGAACACTGAAGCTTTCTTT
clone_size: -; d_call: -; j_call: TRBJ1-2; v_call: TRBV5-1; cdr3_aa: CASSFQGIYHF; cdr3_nt: TGCGCCAGCAGTTTCCAGGGCATCTATCACTTC
clone_size: -; d_call: -; j_call: TRBJ1-4; v_call: TRBV4-2; cdr3_aa: CASNPTATNEKLFF; cdr3_nt: TGTGCCAGCAACCCGACAGCAACTAATGAAAAACTGTTTTTT
clone_size: -; d_call: -; j_call: TRBJ2-7; v_call: TRBV7-2; cdr3_aa: CASSLMPPGSGFYEQYF; cdr3_nt: TGTGCCAGCAGCCTTATGCCCCCGGGTAGCGGCTTCTACGAGCAGTACTTC
clone_size: -; d_call: -; j_call: TRBJ2-4; v_call: TRBV6-5; cdr3_aa: CASSYSTGAKNIQYF; cdr3_nt: TGTGCCAGCAGTTACTCCACCGGAGCCAAAAACATTCAGTACTTC
clone_size: -; d_call: -; j_call: TRBJ1-1; v_call: TRBV7-2; cdr3_aa: CASSFTGTITEAFF; cdr3_nt: TGTGCCAGCAGCTTCACCGGGACAATCACTGAAGCTTTCTTT
clone_size: once; d_call: -; j_call: TRBJ1-5; v_call: TRBV15; cdr3_aa: CATSREWGAGTNQPQHF; cdr3_nt: TGTGCCACCAGCAGAGAATGGGGCGCAGGCACTAATCAGCCCCAGCATTTT
clone_size: -; d_call: -; j_call: TRBJ2-1; v_call: TRBV6-2/TRBV6-3; cdr3_aa: CASSYSRLYNEQFF; cdr3_nt: TGTGCCAGCAGTTACTCGAGACTTTACAATGAGCAGTTCTTC
clone_size: -; d_call: TRBD2; j_call: TRBJ2-3; v_call: TRBV11-3; cdr3_aa: CASSSGWTSGSGTDTQYF; cdr3_nt: TGTGCCAGCAGCTCCGGATGGACTAGCGGGAGTGGGACAGATACGCAGTATTTT
clone_size: -; d_call: TRBD1; j_call: TRBJ1-3; v_call: TRBV7-2; cdr3_aa: CASSTQTGGSGNTIYF; cdr3_nt: TGTGCCAGCAGCACGCAGACAGGGGGCTCTGGAAACACCATATATTTT
clone_size: -; d_call: -; j_call: TRBJ2-5; v_call: TRBV6-5; cdr3_aa: CASREGQPWTQYF; cdr3_nt: TGTGCCAGCAGGGAGGGACAGCCTTGGACCCAGTACTTC
clone_size: -; d_call: TRBD1; j_call: TRBJ2-7; v_call: TRBV6-1; cdr3_aa: CASSEALGTGAGEQYF; cdr3_nt: TGTGCCAGCAGTGAAGCGCTTGGGACAGGGGCCGGCGAGCAGTACTTC
clone_size: -; d_call: TRBD2; j_call: TRBJ2-1; v_call: TRBV4-2; cdr3_aa: CASSQVRSSGSRSYNEQFF; cdr3_nt: TGTGCCAGCAGCCAAGTACGGTCTAGCGGGAGCAGGTCCTACAATGAGCAGTTCTTC
clone_size: -; d_call: -; j_call: TRBJ2-4; v_call: TRBV5-6; cdr3_aa: CASSLGLHPQNIQYF; cdr3_nt: TGTGCCAGCAGCCTCGGACTCCACCCCCAAAACATTCAGTACTTC
clone_size: -; d_call: -; j_call: TRBJ2-5; v_call: TRBV18; cdr3_aa: CASSLGLRETQYF; cdr3_nt: TGTGCCAGCTCACTCGGACTGCGAGAGACCCAGTACTTC
clone_size: few; d_call: -; j_call: TRBJ2-2; v_call: TRBV19; cdr3_aa: CASSIAGRNTGELFF; cdr3_nt: TGTGCCAGTAGTATAGCGGGGAGAAACACCGGGGAGCTGTTTTTT